This T cell receptor beta chain was sequenced during a study of T cell changes during pregnancy in multiple sclerosis (dated by TCRdb to about 2019). Turning to the overall study: The study examined how the T cell repertoire changed over the course of pregnancy in women with multiple sclerosis.

To note about this clone: No antigen is known for it. Qualities for individual bases were not recorded, and no much larger clone is one base off.

The method was the immunoSEQ multiplex PCR assay. This is the immuneACCESS table as TCRdb keeps it, with only in-frame sequences that have V and J called. A part of the clones is gone; compared with another copy, unresolved V genes explain less than half, and the rest is unexplained. The sample table shows about 46,000 clones, and 85% to 95% are seen once. The ten biggest clones cover approximately 2.6% of the sample. CDR1 and CDR2 (LNHDA, SQIVND) derive from the germline V gene (reference sequence). The V end loses 7 bases and the J end loses 3 bases, and a stretch of 12 bases separates them. Inclusive of the bounding cysteine and phenylalanine, the CDR3 is 13 residues long. Only the CDR3 DNA is retained, 39 bases long and in frame from the first base.

Recombination linked TRBV19 to TRBJ1-2, with a tentative D gene TRBD1 over 5 matching bases. This clonotype was sampled from a female donor with multiple sclerosis, enrolled in a pregnancy study. Sequenced here: CD8+ T cells from peripheral blood mononuclear cells, sampled in the second trimester of pregnancy. The sequenced DNA: TGTGCCAGTACCCTCGTAGGGGACTATGGCTACACCTTC. Its translation reads: CASTLVGDYGYTF.